These 14 T cell receptor beta chains came from one sample sequenced in a study of beta chain features in type 1 diabetes. The whole isolated RNA underwent reverse transcription, so sequencing captured expressed TCRB transcripts. Generated by immunoSEQ multiplex PCR, the TCRdb table keeps only in-frame clones and is missing some. The sample carries some 330,000 clones, about 10% recorded once. The sample taken for sequencing was naive CD4+ T cells from blood. Receptors were obtained from a woman in her 30s in good health.

This chain joins TRBV30 and TRBJ1-1; possible D gene TRBD1, 5 bases. The CDR3 sequence is 14 residues long. Germline V gene data show CDR1 as GTSNPN and CDR2 as SVGIG (reference sequence). Deletions cut 0 bases from V and 4 bases from J, with 12 bases between. CDR3: CAWSVQGLGTEAFF. CDR3 bases: TGTGCCTGGAGTGTTCAGGGATTGGGCACTGAAGCTTTCTTT.

This clone turned up a few times. This specimen includes other DNA sequences encoding the same CDR3. The rearrangement links TRBV30 to TRBJ1-1; TRBD1 aligns across 8 bases. J lost 5 bases, V lost 3 bases, and 2 bases had no gene match. The length of the CDR3 is 12 residues. Germline V gene data show CDR1 as GTSNPN and CDR2 as SVGIG (reference sequence). The CDR3 bases are TGTGCCTGGAGCCGGACAGGGACTGAAGCTTTCTTT. Its protein is CAWSRTGTEAFF.

V usage is TRBV30 and J usage is TRBJ2-3; 7 bases match TRBD2. Per germline, CDR1 GTSNPN and CDR2 SVGIG (reference sequence). The CDR3 contains 13 residues. V dropped 1 base and J dropped 3; count of bases not matched to a gene: 1. The CDR3 sequence: CAWSGGGTDTQYF. The DNA of the CDR3 is TGTGCCTGGAGTGGGGGGGGGACAGATACGCAGTATTTT. The full variable domain, its missing parts supplied by reference TRBV30 and TRBJ2-3, is SQTIHQWPATLVQPVGSPLSLECTVEGTSNPNLYWYRQAAGRGLQLLFYSVGIGQISSEVPQNLSASRPQDRQFILSSKKLLLSDSGFYLCAWSGGGTDTQYFGPGTRLTVL.

This clone was counted a few times. This rearrangement joins TRBV19 to TRBJ2-5, with no clear D. CDR3 length: 13 residues. V lost 3 bases and J 1 base, leaving 6 bases between the germline ends. Germline CDR1 and CDR2: LNHDA and SQIVND (reference sequence). Written as DNA, the CDR3 is TGTGCCAGTAGTATCACTATCCAAGAGACCCAGTACTTC. Translated, it gives CASSITIQETQYF.

Points on this clone: The sample has other DNA sequences that encode this CDR3 too. The chain combines TRBV7-9 with TRBJ1-5; D gene ambiguous. The V end was cut by 0 bases, the J end by 4 bases, with 4 bases between. In germline, CDR1 is SEHNR, CDR2 FQNEAQ (reference sequence). The CDR3 has 13 residues. The CDR3 here is CASSLALNQPQHF. The CDR3 DNA reads TGTGCCAGCAGCTTAGCGTTAAATCAGCCCCAGCATTTT.

The chain combines TRBV20-1 with TRBJ1-5, with D possibly matching TRBD1 (6 bases). CDR3 size: 11 residues. The germline gives CDR1 DFQATT, CDR2 SNEGSKA (reference sequence). The ends were cut back, 6 bases at V and 4 bases at J, with 7 bases in the middle. Here the CDR3 reads CSARGNQPQHF. The CDR3 DNA follows: TGCAGTGCGAGGGGGAATCAGCCCCAGCATTTT.

This rearrangement joins TRBV27 to TRBJ2-1; TRBD2 matches 7 bases. The CDR3 covers 15 residues. CDR1 MNHEY and CDR2 SMNVEV come from the germline V gene (reference sequence). Trimming cost V 0 bases and J 5 bases; bases outside gene matches: 4. The CDR3: CASSLSTSWDNEQFF. In DNA form, the CDR3 reads TGTGCCAGCAGTTTATCGACTAGCTGGGACAATGAGCAGTTCTTC.

The chain is built from TRBV7-3 and TRBJ2-2; the match to TRBD1 covers 9 bases. V shed 5 bases and J 6 bases; nucleotides not matched to a gene: 7. CDR3 length equals 15 residues. Germline V gives CDR1 SGHTA, CDR2 FQGTGA. CDR3 residues: CASSPGTGRPGELFF. The CDR3 nucleotides read TGTGCCAGCAGCCCAGGGACAGGGCGACCCGGGGAGCTGTTTTTT.

This clone was observed a handful of times. This chain uses TRBV7-2 with TRBJ2-1; TRBD2 agrees at 10 bases. Germline-derived CDR1 and CDR2 are SGHTA and FQGNSA. The CDR3 has 14 amino acids. V dropped 2 bases and J dropped 8; count of bases not matched to a gene: 3. The CDR3 nucleotides read TGTGCCAGCAGCTTACTAGCGGGAGCATATGAGCAGTTCTTC. Amino acid sequence: CASSLLAGAYEQFF.

The CDR3 is CASVSSGTSGRAWVYEQYF. The CDR3 nucleotides read TGTGCCAGCGTCTCTAGTGGGACTAGCGGGAGGGCCTGGGTATACGAGCAGTACTTC. The chain carries TRBV28 and TRBJ2-7; 16 bases are a match to TRBD2. The CDR3 covers 19 residues. The V gene's germline CDR1 is MDHEN and CDR2 SYDVKM. V lost 8 bases, J lost 4 bases, and 17 bases stayed unmatched.

The CDR3 region is CAISDSGTGGLVSYEQYF. DNA for the CDR3: TGTGCCATCAGTGACTCGGGGACAGGGGGCCTTGTCTCCTACGAGCAGTACTTC. The J gene is TRBJ2-7, the V gene TRBV10-3; TRBD1 agrees at 12 bases. The V gene end was trimmed by 3 bases and the J gene end by 0 bases; junction bases not matched to a gene: 9. The CDR3 has 18 residues. Germline V lookup: CDR1 ENHRY, CDR2 SYGVKD.

The V and J genes are TRBV27 and TRBJ2-7, with a weak D call TRBD1 (6 bases). V was clipped by 7 bases and J by 0 bases, with 16 bases between them. The CDR3 is 15 amino acids. Germline CDR1 and CDR2: MNHEY and SMNVEV (reference sequence). The CDR3 bases are TGTGCCAGCACTAGAACAGGGCTACACTCCTACGAGCAGTACTTC. As protein: CASTRTGLHSYEQYF.

This clone turned up a few times. J is TRBJ2-3 and V is TRBV7-2, with 9 bases fitting TRBD2. This CDR3 is built from 15 residues. Germline trimming cut 0 bases from V and 5 bases from J; bases unmatched to any gene: 3. Germline V gives CDR1 SGHTA, CDR2 FQGNSA. The CDR3 protein is CASSLALLAGDTQYF. CDR3 sequence (DNA): TGTGCCAGCAGCTTAGCGTTACTAGCGGGAGATACGCAGTATTTT.

The chain recombines TRBV29-1 with TRBJ1-2, with 7 bases identical to TRBD1. The CDR3 sequence is 14 residues long. CDR1 and CDR2 from the germline V gene are SQVTM and ANQGSEA. The J segment lost 6 bases and the V segment lost 2 bases, leaving 9 bases of the junction unmatched. The CDR3 DNA reads as TGCAGCGTTGAACCCCTGACAGGGAGGCATGGCTACACCTTC. As protein: CSVEPLTGRHGYTF.